The 11 T cell receptor beta chains in this list originate from one sample, sequenced in a study of T cell responses to AZD1222 COVID-19 vaccine. The table came from immunoSEQ multiplex PCR; TCRdb's copy has only in-frame clones and leaves some out. The table has just over 95,000 clones, 85% to 90% seen once; the top ten hold roughly 3.5%. Sample: peripheral blood, taken on day 0 of AZD1222 vaccination. All receptors derive from an adult in good health.

This chain joins TRBV9 and TRBJ2-2; TRBD2 might be the D (5 bases). This CDR3 spans 16 amino acids. The V end lost 0 bases, the J end lost 3 bases, and 12 bases lay between the germline ends. Per the germline V gene, CDR1 is SGDLS and CDR2 is YYNGEE. The CDR3 DNA follows: TGTGCCAGCAGCGTAGGGTCGGAGGATTACACCGGGGAGCTGTTTTTT. Translating it yields CASSVGSEDYTGELFF.

V is TRBV10-3 and J is TRBJ2-2; D might be TRBD1 (6 bases). The V and J ends lost 4 bases and 5 bases respectively, with 14 bases between them. The CDR3 contains 15 residues. Germline V CDR1 and CDR2: ENHRY, SYGVKD. CDR3 DNA sequence: TGTGCCATCAGTGGGCAGGGGCGAGGAACCGGGGAGCTGTTTTTT. Translating gives CAISGQGRGTGELFF.

The rearrangement uses TRBV7-2 and TRBJ1-2; 7 positions agree with TRBD1. Germline V lookup: CDR1 SGHTA, CDR2 FQGNSA. After removal of 4 bases from V and 8 bases from J, the junction contained 13 bases not matched to a gene. The CDR3 has 15 amino acids. The CDR3 DNA reads TGTGCCAGCAGCTGGCGAGACAGGGAATGGAGGGGCTACACCTTC. It translates to CASSWRDREWRGYTF.

The chain employs TRBV2 and TRBJ1-2; D is undetermined. V was pared by 8 bases and J by 4 bases, with 20 bases between. CDR1 and CDR2 from the germline V gene are SNHLY and FYNNEI. The CDR3 spans 15 residues. CDR3 sequence reads: CASSARFEGLYGYTF. CDR3 bases: TGTGCCAGCTCCGCTCGATTCGAGGGCCTCTATGGCTACACCTTC.

This chain uses TRBV30 with TRBJ1-3; perhaps TRBD1 as D (5 bases). From germline, CDR1 is GTSNPN and CDR2 SVGIG (reference sequence). Trimming stripped 3 bases from V and 3 bases from J, with 12 bases between. The length of the CDR3 is 14 residues. CDR3 sequence (DNA): TGTGCCTGGAGCGGGACCGCGGGTGGAAACACCATATATTTT. This sequence encodes CAWSGTAGGNTIYF.

This chain uses TRBV6-5 with TRBJ1-3, with D uncertain. The CDR3 covers 15 residues. The V and J ends lost 6 bases and 0 bases respectively, with 12 bases between them. Looked up from germline, CDR1 is MNHEY and CDR2 is SVGAGI. In DNA, the CDR3 is TGTGCCAGCAGGTTGGACTTCGACTCTGGAAACACCATATATTTT. Translating gives CASRLDFDSGNTIYF.

The chain combines TRBV21-1 with TRBJ1-1; the table's D call, TRBD1, was not checked against the DNA. TRBV21-1 has pseudogene status. The CDR3 spans 15 residues. Written as DNA, the CDR3 is TGTGCCAGCAGCCCCAGGGGGACAGAAAACACTGAAGCTTTCTTT. Translating it yields CASSPRGTENTEAFF.

The sample holds one count of this clone. V is TRBV19 and J is TRBJ1-5; TRBD1 agrees at 8 bases. The V gene end was trimmed by 5 bases and the J gene end by 5 bases; junction bases not matched to a gene: 5. CDR1 and CDR2 from the germline V gene are LNHDA and SQIVND (reference sequence). The CDR3 is made up of 14 amino acids. CDR3 DNA: TGTGCCAGTAGTTTACAGGGGGGGTATCAGCCCCAGCATTTT. Its translation: CASSLQGGYQPQHF. Together with reference TRBV19 and TRBJ1-5, the CDR3 gives the full variable domain: DGGITQSPKYLFRKEGQNVTLSCEQNLNHDAMYWYRQDPGQGLRLIYYSQIVNDFQKGDIAEGYSVSREKKESFPLTVTSAQKNPTAFYLCASSLQGGYQPQHFGDGTRLSIL.

The chain is built from TRBV28 and TRBJ2-5; unclear D gene. CDR1 and CDR2 (germline): MDHEN, SYDVKM. The CDR3 has 14 residues. Trimming shortened V by 4 bases and J by 1 base, and 10 bases separated the two germline ends. The CDR3 sequence is CASSSGPIQETQYF. In DNA, the CDR3 is TGTGCCAGCAGTTCCGGCCCCATCCAAGAGACCCAGTACTTC.

The rearrangement uses TRBV2 and TRBJ1-5; 7 positions agree with TRBD1. Germline loops: CDR1 SNHLY, CDR2 FYNNEI. The CDR3 loop spans 15 amino acids. The trim removed 3 bases at V and 0 bases at J, leaving 2 bases unmatched. The CDR3, as DNA: TGTGCCAGCAGTGAGACAGGGAATAGCAATCAGCCCCAGCATTTT. It specifies CASSETGNSNQPQHF. Based on the CDR3 plus reference TRBV2 and TRBJ1-5, the full variable domain is EPEVTQTPSHQVTQMGQEVILRCVPISNHLYFYWYRQILGQKVEFLVSFYNNEISEKSEIFDDQFSVERPDGSNFTLKIRSTKLEDSAMYFCASSETGNSNQPQHFGDGTRLSIL.

Comments on this clone: Other DNA sequences in the sample encode the same CDR3. The gene calls are TRBV9 and TRBJ2-5, with D perhaps TRBD2 (5 bases). The germline gives CDR1 SGDLS, CDR2 YYNGEE. The CDR3 covers 13 residues. V lost 0 bases and J lost 5, with 8 bases in between. The CDR3 region is CASSVARGETQYF. The CDR3 bases are TGTGCCAGCAGCGTAGCTAGAGGGGAGACCCAGTACTTC.